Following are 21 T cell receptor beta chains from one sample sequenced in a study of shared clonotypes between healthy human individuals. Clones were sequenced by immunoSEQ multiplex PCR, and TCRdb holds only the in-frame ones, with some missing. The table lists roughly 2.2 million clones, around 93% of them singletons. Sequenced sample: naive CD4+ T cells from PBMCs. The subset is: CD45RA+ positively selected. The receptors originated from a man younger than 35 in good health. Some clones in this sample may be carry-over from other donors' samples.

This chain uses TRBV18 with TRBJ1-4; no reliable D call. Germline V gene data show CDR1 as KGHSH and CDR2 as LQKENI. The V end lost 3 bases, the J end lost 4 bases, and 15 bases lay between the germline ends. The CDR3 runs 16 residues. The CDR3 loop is CASSPLSRGVNEKLFF. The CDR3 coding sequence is TGTGCCAGCTCACCGCTCAGTCGGGGAGTTAATGAAAAACTGTTTTTT.

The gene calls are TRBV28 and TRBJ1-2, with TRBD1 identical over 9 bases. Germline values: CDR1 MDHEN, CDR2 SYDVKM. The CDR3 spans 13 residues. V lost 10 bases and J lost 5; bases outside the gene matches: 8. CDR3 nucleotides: TGTGCCATGAAGAGACAGGGGGTTTATGGCTACACCTTC. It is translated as CAMKRQGVYGYTF.

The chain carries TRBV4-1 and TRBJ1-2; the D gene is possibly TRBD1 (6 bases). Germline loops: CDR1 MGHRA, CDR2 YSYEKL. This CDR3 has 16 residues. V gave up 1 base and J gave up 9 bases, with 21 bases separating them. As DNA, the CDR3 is TGCGCCAGCAGCCAAGGGGGGACCGGGGGCGCGAGAAGCTACACCTTC. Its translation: CASSQGGTGGARSYTF.

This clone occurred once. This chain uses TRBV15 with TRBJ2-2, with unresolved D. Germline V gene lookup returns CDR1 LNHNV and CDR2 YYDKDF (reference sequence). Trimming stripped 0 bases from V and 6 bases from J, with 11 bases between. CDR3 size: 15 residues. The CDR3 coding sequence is TGTGCCACCAGCAGAGATATTGGGTCGTCCGGGGAGCTGTTTTTT. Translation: CATSRDIGSSGELFF.

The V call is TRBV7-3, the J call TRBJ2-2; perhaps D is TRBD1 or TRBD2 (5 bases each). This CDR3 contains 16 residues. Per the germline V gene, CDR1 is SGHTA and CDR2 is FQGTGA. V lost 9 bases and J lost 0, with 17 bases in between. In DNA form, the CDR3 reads TGTGCCAGGCCGTCCCCCGGGACGTCGAACACCGGGGAGCTGTTTTTT. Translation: CARPSPGTSNTGELFF.

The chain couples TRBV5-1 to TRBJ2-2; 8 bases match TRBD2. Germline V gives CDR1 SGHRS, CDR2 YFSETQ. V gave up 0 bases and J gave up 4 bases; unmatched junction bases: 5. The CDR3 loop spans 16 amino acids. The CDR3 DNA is TGCGCCAGCAGCTTGGCTCCAGCGGGGGCCACCGGGGAGCTGTTTTTT. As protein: CASSLAPAGATGELFF.

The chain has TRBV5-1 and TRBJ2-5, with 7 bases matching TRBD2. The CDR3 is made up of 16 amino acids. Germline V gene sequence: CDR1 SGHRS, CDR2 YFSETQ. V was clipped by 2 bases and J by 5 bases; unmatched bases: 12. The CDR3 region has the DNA TGCGCCAGCAGCTTAGGCGGAGCCGGGGGGTGGGAGACCCAGTACTTC. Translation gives CASSLGGAGGWETQYF.

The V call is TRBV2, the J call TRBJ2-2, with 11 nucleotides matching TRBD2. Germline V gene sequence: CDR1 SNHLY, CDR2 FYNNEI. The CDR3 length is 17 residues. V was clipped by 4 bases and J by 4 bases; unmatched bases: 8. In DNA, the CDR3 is TGTGCCAGCAGTGCTTCCCTAGCGGGAGGTAGCACCGGGGAGCTGTTTTTT. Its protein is CASSASLAGGSTGELFF.

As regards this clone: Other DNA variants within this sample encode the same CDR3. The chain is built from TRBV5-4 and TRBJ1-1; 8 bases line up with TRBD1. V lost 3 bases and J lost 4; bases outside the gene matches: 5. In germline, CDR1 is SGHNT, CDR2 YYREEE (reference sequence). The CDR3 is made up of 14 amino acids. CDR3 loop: CASSSGQGGTEAFF. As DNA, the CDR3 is TGTGCCAGCAGCTCCGGACAGGGAGGCACTGAAGCTTTCTTT.

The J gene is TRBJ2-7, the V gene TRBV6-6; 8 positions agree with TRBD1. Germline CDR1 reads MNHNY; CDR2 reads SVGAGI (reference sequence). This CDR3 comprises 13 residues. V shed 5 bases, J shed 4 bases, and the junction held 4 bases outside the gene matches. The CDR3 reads CASSAGQEYEQYF. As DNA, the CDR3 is TGTGCCAGCAGTGCGGGACAGGAGTACGAGCAGTACTTC.

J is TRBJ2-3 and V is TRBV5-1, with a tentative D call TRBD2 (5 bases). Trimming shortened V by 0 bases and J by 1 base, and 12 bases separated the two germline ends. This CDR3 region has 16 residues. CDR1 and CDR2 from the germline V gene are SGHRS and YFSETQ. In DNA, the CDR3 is TGCGCCAGCAGCTTGGAACCGGGAAGTGGCACAGATACGCAGTATTTT. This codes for CASSLEPGSGTDTQYF. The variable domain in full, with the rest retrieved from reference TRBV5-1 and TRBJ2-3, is KAGVTQTPRYLIKTRGQQVTLSCSPISGHRSVSWYQQTPGQGLQFLFEYFSETQRNKGNFPGRFSGRQFSNSRSEMNVSTLELGDSALYLCASSLEPGSGTDTQYFGPGTRLTVL.

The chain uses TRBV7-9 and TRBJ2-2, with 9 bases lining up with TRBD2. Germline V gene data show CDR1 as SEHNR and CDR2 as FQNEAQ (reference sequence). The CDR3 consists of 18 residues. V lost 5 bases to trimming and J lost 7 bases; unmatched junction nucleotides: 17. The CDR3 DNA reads TGTGCCAGCAGCCTAGAAACCGGGACTAGCTATGTCGGCGGGGAGCTGTTTTTT. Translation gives CASSLETGTSYVGGELFF.

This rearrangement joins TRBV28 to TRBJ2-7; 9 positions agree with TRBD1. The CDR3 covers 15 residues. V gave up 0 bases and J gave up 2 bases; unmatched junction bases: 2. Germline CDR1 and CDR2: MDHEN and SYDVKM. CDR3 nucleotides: TGTGCCAGCAGTTTATGGAGACAGGGGGCCTACGAGCAGTACTTC. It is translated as CASSLWRQGAYEQYF.

In DNA form, the CDR3 reads TGTGCCAGCAGCTTACTAGCGGGAGCAGATACGCAGTATTTT. Encoded protein: CASSLLAGADTQYF. This sequence joins TRBV7-9 and TRBJ2-3, with 10 positions matching TRBD2. This CDR3 spans 14 amino acids. Germline V gene sequence: CDR1 SEHNR, CDR2 FQNEAQ (reference sequence). Trimming removed 2 bases from V and 4 bases from J; junction bases left unmatched: 0.

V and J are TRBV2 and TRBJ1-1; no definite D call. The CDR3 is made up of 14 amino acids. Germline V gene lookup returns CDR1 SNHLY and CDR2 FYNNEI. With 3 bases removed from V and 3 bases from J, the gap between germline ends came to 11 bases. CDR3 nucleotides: TGTGCCAGCAGTGACTCACGCCAGTACACTGAAGCTTTCTTT. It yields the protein CASSDSRQYTEAFF.

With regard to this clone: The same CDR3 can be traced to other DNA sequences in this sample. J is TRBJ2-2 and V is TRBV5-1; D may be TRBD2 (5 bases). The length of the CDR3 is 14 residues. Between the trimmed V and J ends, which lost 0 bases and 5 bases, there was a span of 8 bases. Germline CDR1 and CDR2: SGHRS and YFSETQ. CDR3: CASSLGTGTGELFF. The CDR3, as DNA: TGCGCCAGCAGCTTGGGTACGGGGACCGGGGAGCTGTTTTTT.

The CDR3 loop is CATQGVGNEQFF. The CDR3 DNA sequence: TGTGCCACCCAGGGGGTAGGTAATGAGCAGTTCTTC. This rearrangement joins TRBV10-3 to TRBJ2-1; 7 nucleotides line up with TRBD1. The J segment lost 7 bases and the V segment lost 10 bases, leaving 7 bases of the junction unmatched. CDR3 length: 12 amino acids. CDR1 and CDR2 (germline): ENHRY, SYGVKD.

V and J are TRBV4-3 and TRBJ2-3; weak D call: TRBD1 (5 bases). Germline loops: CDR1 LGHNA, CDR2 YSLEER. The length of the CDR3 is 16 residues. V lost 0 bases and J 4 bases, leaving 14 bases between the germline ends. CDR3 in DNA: TGCGCCAGCAGCCAAGATAGGGGTGGCGGCCCAGATACGCAGTATTTT. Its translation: CASSQDRGGGPDTQYF.

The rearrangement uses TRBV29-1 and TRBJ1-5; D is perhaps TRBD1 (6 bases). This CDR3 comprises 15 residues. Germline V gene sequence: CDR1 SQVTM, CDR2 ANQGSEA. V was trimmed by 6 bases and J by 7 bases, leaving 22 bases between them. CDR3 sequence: CSVRVGQNYDQPQHF. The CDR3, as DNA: TGCAGCGTGAGGGTAGGACAGAACTACGACCAGCCCCAGCATTTT.

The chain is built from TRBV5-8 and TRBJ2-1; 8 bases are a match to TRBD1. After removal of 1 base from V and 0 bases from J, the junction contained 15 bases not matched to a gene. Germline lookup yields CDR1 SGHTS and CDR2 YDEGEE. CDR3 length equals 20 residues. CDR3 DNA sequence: TGTGCCAGCAGCTTGATTTCGTTGACAGGGGCGCCCGGCTCCTACAATGAGCAGTTCTTC. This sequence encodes CASSLISLTGAPGSYNEQFF.

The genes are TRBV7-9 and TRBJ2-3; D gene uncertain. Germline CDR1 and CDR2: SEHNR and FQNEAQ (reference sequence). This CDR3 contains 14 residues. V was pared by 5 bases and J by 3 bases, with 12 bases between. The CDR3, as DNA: TGTGCCAGCAGCAACTTGCTAGGGACAGATACGCAGTATTTT. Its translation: CASSNLLGTDTQYF.